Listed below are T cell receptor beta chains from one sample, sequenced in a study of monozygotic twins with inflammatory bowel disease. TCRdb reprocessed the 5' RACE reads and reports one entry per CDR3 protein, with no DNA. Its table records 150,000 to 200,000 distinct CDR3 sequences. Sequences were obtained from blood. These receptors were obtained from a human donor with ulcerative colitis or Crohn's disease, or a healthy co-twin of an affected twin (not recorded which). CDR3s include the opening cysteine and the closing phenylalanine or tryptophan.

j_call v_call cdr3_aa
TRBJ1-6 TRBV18 CASSPRDRLNSPLHF
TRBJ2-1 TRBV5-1 CASSLARADYNEQFF
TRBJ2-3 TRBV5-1 CASSRLQDTDTQYF
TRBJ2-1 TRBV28 CASSINSHNEQFF
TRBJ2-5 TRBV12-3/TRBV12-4 CASSHRGRETQYF
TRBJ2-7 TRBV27 CASSATGRSSYEQYF
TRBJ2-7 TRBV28 CASEEGRSGLAELYEQYF
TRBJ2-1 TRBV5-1 CASSFGLAGDNEQFF
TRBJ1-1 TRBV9 CASSPRWGGTEAFF
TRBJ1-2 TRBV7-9 CASSPKGSSGYTF